One T cell receptor beta chain is described in this entry. The sample originates from a study of blood T cell repertoires in COVID-19. In the study overall: Sites in the United States, Italy and Spain provided acute and convalescent COVID-19 samples. T cells, B-cell-depleted T cells, or PBMCs supplied cDNA or gDNA.

The germline gives CDR1 SGHNT, CDR2 YYREEE (reference sequence). The CDR3 extends over 13 amino acids. Trimming took off 3 bases at V and 5 bases at J, with 11 bases between the two ends. In the source study's methods: Reference gene primer amplification yielded estimated nucleated cell counts. This table comes from immunoSEQ multiplex PCR, and its TCRdb copy is limited to in-frame clones, with some not included. Clone size and the V and J calls come from that table; the DNA yielded D and trimming. The sample holds approximately 250,000 clones, just under 85% seen once. The receptor was isolated from a man aged 50 or older with acute or convalescent COVID-19. The sample taken for sequencing was peripheral blood. This chain joins TRBV5-4 and TRBJ1-2; the D gene is possibly TRBD1 (6 bases). The CDR3 loop is CASSWRQDYGYTF. CDR3 in DNA: TGTGCCAGCAGCTGGCGACAGGATTATGGCTACACCTTC.